Presented here are 22 T cell receptor beta chains from one specimen sequenced in a study of technical replicates of blood from a few donors. TCRdb's table, derived via immunoSEQ multiplex PCR, lists solely in-frame clones and lacks some. The table has about 80,000 clones, 94% seen once. Material for sequencing was T cells isolated from PBMCs. The receptors were gathered from a human donor in good health.

This rearrangement joins TRBV15 to TRBJ1-5, with no clear D. CDR1 and CDR2 from the germline V gene are LNHNV and YYDKDF (reference sequence). The CDR3 spans 16 residues. V gave up 0 bases and J gave up 5 bases, with 14 bases separating them. The CDR3 bases are TGTGCCACCAGCAGAGATGAGGGAGGGTACTATCAGCCCCAGCATTTT. Encoded protein: CATSRDEGGYYQPQHF.

The V and J genes are TRBV6-5 and TRBJ2-7, with D tentatively TRBD1 (7 bases). Germline V gene sequence: CDR1 MNHEY, CDR2 SVGAGI. The CDR3 extends over 13 amino acids. The V and J ends lost 8 bases and 1 base respectively, with 12 bases between them. This CDR3 is CASGRDRSYEQYF. The DNA for the CDR3 is TGTGCCAGCGGGCGGGACAGATCCTACGAGCAGTACTTC.

The V gene is TRBV19, the J gene TRBJ1-5; no definite D call. Germline CDR1 reads LNHDA; CDR2 reads SQIVND (reference sequence). This CDR3 has 15 amino acids. The V gene lost 5 bases and the J gene lost 0 bases, with 11 bases spanning the gap. CDR3 region: CASSLWEDSNQPQHF. The CDR3 coding sequence is TGTGCCAGTAGTCTCTGGGAGGATAGCAATCAGCCCCAGCATTTT.

V gene TRBV5-8 combines with J gene TRBJ1-4; 10 bases are shared with TRBD1. This CDR3 has 17 residues. V lost 2 bases, J lost 8 bases, and 12 bases stayed unmatched. CDR1 is SGHTS and CDR2 is YDEGEE in the germline V gene. The CDR3 bases are TGTGCCAGCAGCTTCGGGACAGGGGCCACCTCAGTCGAAAAACTGTTTTTT. Translation gives CASSFGTGATSVEKLFF. Complete variable domain (other parts from reference TRBV5-8 and TRBJ1-4): EAGVTQSPTHLIKTRGQQATLRCSPISGHTSVYWYQQALGLGLQFLLWYDEGEERNRGNFPPRFSGRQFPNYSSELNVNALELEDSALYLCASSFGTGATSVEKLFFGSGTQLSVL.

The gene calls are TRBV7-9 and TRBJ1-2; 8 nucleotides match TRBD1. The CDR3 contains 15 residues. Germline-derived CDR1 and CDR2 are SEHNR and FQNEAQ (reference sequence). After removal of 5 bases from V and 2 bases from J, the junction contained 7 bases not matched to a gene. The CDR3 sequence is CASSKGQGGNYGYTF. The CDR3 region has the DNA TGTGCCAGCAGCAAAGGACAGGGTGGCAACTATGGCTACACCTTC.

This sequence joins TRBV11-2 and TRBJ2-2; 7 nucleotides align to TRBD1. J was trimmed by 2 bases and V by 7 bases; bases with no gene match: 10. Germline values: CDR1 SGHAT, CDR2 FQNNGV. The CDR3 has 16 amino acids. CDR3 DNA sequence: TGTGCCAGCACCCCCTTCGGACAGGCCAACACCGGGGAGCTGTTTTTT. Encoded protein: CASTPFGQANTGELFF.

The chain is built from TRBV6-1 and TRBJ2-3, with 8 bases identical to TRBD1. J lost 4 bases, V lost 10 bases, and 10 bases had no gene match. The CDR3 is 14 amino acids. In germline, CDR1 is MNHNS, CDR2 SASEGT. The CDR3 DNA sequence: TGTGCCATCGACCGGGACAGGCCCTCAGATACGCAGTATTTT. Amino acid sequence: CAIDRDRPSDTQYF.

The J gene is TRBJ2-7, the V gene TRBV6-5; 7 bases match TRBD1. Looked up from germline, CDR1 is MNHEY and CDR2 is SVGAGI. The V gene end was trimmed by 2 bases and the J gene end by 3 bases; junction bases not matched to a gene: 4. There are 14 residues in the CDR3. In DNA form, the CDR3 reads TGTGCCAGCAGTTACGACAGGGTTTACTACGAGCAGTACTTC. Its protein is CASSYDRVYYEQYF.

This sequence joins TRBV28 and TRBJ2-1; 7 positions match TRBD2. The CDR3 sequence is 17 residues long. Germline assignment: CDR1 MDHEN and CDR2 SYDVKM. J was trimmed by 3 bases and V by 3 bases; bases with no gene match: 11. CDR3 coding DNA: TGTGCCAGCAGTTTTCTTGGGTTGGCTAGCGGCTACAATGAGCAGTTCTTC. This codes for CASSFLGLASGYNEQFF.

V and J are TRBV10-3 and TRBJ2-3; D is ambiguous. This CDR3 contains 12 residues. CDR1 ENHRY and CDR2 SYGVKD come from the germline V gene. V lost 3 bases to trimming and J lost 5 bases, with 6 bases between them. CDR3 sequence reads: CAISESLDTQYF. The CDR3 nucleotides are TGTGCCATCAGTGAATCGTTAGATACGCAGTATTTT.

The chain combines TRBV7-9 with TRBJ2-1; 10 bases match TRBD2. After removal of 6 bases from V and 5 bases from J, the junction contained 10 bases not matched to a gene. The CDR3 is made up of 16 amino acids. The V gene's germline CDR1 is SEHNR and CDR2 FQNEAQ (reference sequence). This CDR3 is CASSGLAGESHNEQFF. The CDR3 bases are TGTGCCAGCAGTGGGCTAGCGGGAGAAAGCCACAATGAGCAGTTCTTC.

The J gene is TRBJ2-1, the V gene TRBV27, with TRBD1 as a possible D gene (6 bases). This CDR3 has 16 residues. V was pared by 6 bases and J by 2 bases, with 17 bases between. Germline values: CDR1 MNHEY, CDR2 SMNVEV (reference sequence). For the CDR3, the DNA is TGTGCCAGCAGACCCGTCGGACAGATACCCTACAATGAGCAGTTCTTC. Its protein product is CASRPVGQIPYNEQFF.

The chain joins TRBV6-5 to TRBJ2-1; 9 bases line up with TRBD1. Germline V gives CDR1 MNHEY, CDR2 SVGAGI. The junction had 1 base not matched to a gene; V was cut back by 2 bases and J by 2 bases. The CDR3 has 15 residues. CDR3 sequence: CASSYRTGAYNEQFF. For the CDR3, the DNA is TGTGCCAGCAGTTACCGGACAGGGGCCTACAATGAGCAGTTCTTC.

The gene calls are TRBV10-3 and TRBJ2-7; no clear D. Germline loops: CDR1 ENHRY, CDR2 SYGVKD. This CDR3 contains 12 residues. With 6 bases removed from V and 6 bases from J, the gap between germline ends came to 12 bases. This CDR3 reads CAISRSYGEQYF. CDR3 in DNA: TGTGCCATCAGCCGTTCCTACGGCGAGCAGTACTTC.

The chain joins TRBV5-1 to TRBJ2-1, with 7 bases aligning to TRBD2. V gave up 2 bases and J gave up 6 bases; unmatched junction bases: 2. The CDR3 has 13 amino acids. CDR1 is SGHRS and CDR2 is YFSETQ in the germline V gene. The CDR3 nucleotides read TGCGCCAGCAGCTTCTGGACTAGCAATGAGCAGTTCTTC. Its translation is CASSFWTSNEQFF.

This rearrangement joins TRBV4-3 to TRBJ1-5; D is perhaps TRBD1 (6 bases). Between the trimmed V and J ends, which lost 1 base and 8 bases, there was a span of 15 bases. This CDR3 is built from 15 residues. Germline CDR1 reads LGHNA; CDR2 reads YSLEER. The CDR3 DNA reads as TGCGCCAGCAGCCAAGTTTTTATAGGGGACAAGCCCCAGCATTTT. Its protein is CASSQVFIGDKPQHF.

This chain connects TRBV25-1 to TRBJ1-3; D gene unclear. With 4 bases removed from V and 0 bases from J, the gap between germline ends came to 13 bases. Germline CDR1 is MGHDK and CDR2 is SYGVNS. The CDR3 length is 16 residues. CDR3 DNA: TGTGCCAGCAGTGGCACCGGGGAGACCTCTGGAAACACCATATATTTT. Translating gives CASSGTGETSGNTIYF.

In this sample, this clone turned up once. V and J are TRBV5-1 and TRBJ1-2; D gene ambiguous. V was clipped by 0 bases and J by 8 bases, with 11 bases between them. The CDR3 has 13 amino acids. The V gene's germline CDR1 is SGHRS and CDR2 YFSETQ. CDR3 sequence reads: CASSLASGEGYTF. DNA for the CDR3: TGCGCCAGCAGCTTGGCCAGCGGGGAAGGCTACACCTTC.

This chain uses TRBV7-9 with TRBJ2-5, with 15 bases fitting TRBD2. This CDR3 is built from 16 residues. Germline V gene data show CDR1 as SEHNR and CDR2 as FQNEAQ (reference sequence). After removal of 5 bases from V and 4 bases from J, the junction contained 5 bases not matched to a gene. The CDR3 spells CASSRGLAGGLETQYF. CDR3 DNA sequence: TGTGCCAGCAGCAGGGGACTAGCGGGAGGCTTAGAGACCCAGTACTTC.

V gene TRBV7-2 combines with J gene TRBJ1-2; D gene ambiguous. This CDR3 has 14 residues. The germline V gene encodes CDR1 SGHTA and CDR2 FQGNSA. V lost 0 bases and J lost 6, with 11 bases in between. The CDR3 reads CASSLALAGNGYTF. DNA of the CDR3: TGTGCCAGCAGCTTAGCGCTGGCGGGGAATGGCTACACCTTC.

Remarks on this clone: The germline gene is not matched at one end of the junction; a read error may be the cause. The rearrangement uses TRBV9 and TRBJ1-1; D call uncertain. CDR1 and CDR2 from the germline V gene are SGDLS and YYNGEE. This CDR3 spans 13 amino acids. CDR3 coding DNA: TGTGCCAGCAGCGTAGGACTGAACACTGGAGCTTTCTTT. Translated: CASSVGLNTGAFF.

The chain carries TRBV5-1 and TRBJ2-7, with TRBD1 matching 8 bases. Germline V gene lookup returns CDR1 SGHRS and CDR2 YFSETQ. The CDR3 contains 14 residues. V was clipped by 4 bases and J by 2 bases; unmatched bases: 5. CDR3 sequence reads: CASSNDRGPYEQYF. DNA of the CDR3: TGCGCCAGCAGCAACGACAGGGGACCCTACGAGCAGTACTTC.